A single sample gave rise to the 29 T cell receptor beta chains below, sequenced in a study of graft-versus-host responses after intestinal transplantation. Profiling relied on immunoSEQ multiplex PCR, and the TCRdb table lists in-frame clones only, not all of them. The table lists 50,000 or so clones, 90% to 95% of them singletons, with 5.9% in the top ten. Sequencing was performed on PBMCs, taken 750 to 800 days after a first intestinal transplant, on the day of a second. The receptors shown here come from a human patient who received an intestinal transplant, so some T cells may come from the graft donor.

The chain has TRBV6-6 and TRBJ2-7; D uncertain. Per the germline V gene, CDR1 is MNHNY and CDR2 is SVGAGI (reference sequence). V lost 2 bases, J lost 5 bases, and 13 bases lay in between. This CDR3 is built from 14 residues. The chain's CDR3 is CASSYLNRLDEQYF. The CDR3 nucleotides are TGTGCCAGCAGTTACCTCAACCGCCTCGACGAGCAGTACTTC.

A few counts support this clone. The chain links TRBV5-4 to TRBJ2-1, with TRBD1 as a possible D gene (6 bases). The CDR3 has 15 amino acids. Germline V CDR1 and CDR2: SGHNT, YYREEE (reference sequence). V was trimmed by 0 bases and J by 4 bases, leaving 11 bases between them. The CDR3 loop reads CASSLDQGRYNEQFF. CDR3 DNA sequence: TGTGCCAGCAGCTTGGATCAGGGGCGGTACAATGAGCAGTTCTTC.

This chain links TRBV15 with TRBJ2-3, with 11 positions matching TRBD2. Germline V gene lookup returns CDR1 LNHNV and CDR2 YYDKDF (reference sequence). The V segment lost 2 bases and the J segment 4 bases; nucleotides outside the gene matches: 5. The CDR3 is made up of 16 amino acids. The CDR3 sequence: CATSRQLAGAPDTQYF. The CDR3 DNA follows: TGTGCCACCAGCAGACAACTAGCGGGAGCCCCAGATACGCAGTATTTT. Complete variable domain (other parts from reference TRBV15 and TRBJ2-3): DAMVIQNPRYQVTQFGKPVTLSCSQTLNHNVMYWYQQKSSQAPKLLFHYYDKDFNNEADTPDNFQSRRPNTSFCFLDIRSPGLGDTAMYLCATSRQLAGAPDTQYFGPGTRLTVL.

The chain uses TRBV11-3 and TRBJ2-7, with 10 bases fitting TRBD1. V trimming: 1 base; J trimming: 4 bases; junction bases outside the gene matches: 4. Looked up from germline, CDR1 is SGHNT and CDR2 is YENEEA. The CDR3 consists of 15 residues. The CDR3 DNA is TGTGCCAGCAGCTTAGCGGACAGGGGGATTTACGAGCAGTACTTC. The encoded protein is CASSLADRGIYEQYF.

The gene calls are TRBV5-4 and TRBJ2-7; D might be TRBD1 (5 bases). The V and J ends lost 4 bases and 3 bases respectively, with 14 bases between them. This CDR3 has 14 residues. The germline V gene encodes CDR1 SGHNT and CDR2 YYREEE (reference sequence). The CDR3 loop reads CASSSAGYLYEQYF. For the CDR3, the DNA is TGTGCCAGCAGCAGTGCAGGGTACCTCTACGAGCAGTACTTC. Combining the CDR3 with reference TRBV5-4 and TRBJ2-7 gives the whole variable domain ETGVTQSPTHLIKTRGQQVTLRCSSQSGHNTVSWYQQALGQGPQFIFQYYREEENGRGNFPPRFSGLQFPNYSSELNVNALELDDSALYLCASSSAGYLYEQYFGPGTRLTVT.

This clone was observed once. V is TRBV6-1 and J is TRBJ1-4; no definite D call. CDR1 MNHNS and CDR2 SASEGT come from the germline V gene. The CDR3 consists of 15 residues. With 6 bases removed from V and 2 bases from J, the gap between germline ends came to 13 bases. The CDR3 loop reads CASRSYWTTNEKLFF. In nucleotides, the CDR3 is TGTGCCAGCAGATCATACTGGACGACTAATGAAAAACTGTTTTTT.

V usage is TRBV18 and J usage is TRBJ2-6; a possible D gene is TRBD2 (5 bases). The V gene's germline CDR1 is KGHSH and CDR2 LQKENI. The CDR3 spans 18 residues. Trimming stripped 0 bases from V and 0 bases from J, with 12 bases between. In DNA form, the CDR3 reads TGTGCCAGCTCACCACCGAGGGCCTTCCTCTCTGGGGCCAACGTCCTGACTTTC. Amino acids: CASSPPRAFLSGANVLTF. Filled out from reference TRBV18 and TRBJ2-6, the complete variable domain reads NAGVMQNPRHLVRRRGQEARLRCSPMKGHSHVYWYRQLPEEGLKFMVYLQKENIIDESGMPKERFSAEFPKEGPSILRIQQVVRGDSAAYFCASSPPRAFLSGANVLTFGAGSRLTVL.

The rearrangement links TRBV5-1 to TRBJ2-5; D uncertain. The CDR3 has 11 residues. The germline V and J ends were trimmed by 6 bases and 5 bases, with 8 bases remaining between them. Germline V lookup: CDR1 SGHRS, CDR2 YFSETQ. The CDR3 reads CASTVGETQYF. CDR3 DNA sequence: TGCGCCAGCACAGTAGGGGAGACCCAGTACTTC.

This chain uses TRBV5-1 with TRBJ1-1; tentatively, D is TRBD1 (6 bases). Trimming removed 4 bases at V and 6 bases at J, with 13 bases between. The CDR3 loop spans 13 amino acids. Germline V lookup: CDR1 SGHRS, CDR2 YFSETQ. The CDR3 DNA is TGCGCCAGCAGCAGCACAGGGCTCCCTGAAGCTTTCTTT. Translating gives CASSSTGLPEAFF.

The CDR3 region has the DNA TGTGCCAGCTCACCACGGCGAACCTACGAGCAGTACTTC. This sequence encodes CASSPRRTYEQYF. V is TRBV18 and J is TRBJ2-7; unclear D gene. Trimming pared 1 base from V and 2 bases from J, leaving 6 bases between. The CDR3 covers 13 residues. Germline V lookup: CDR1 KGHSH, CDR2 LQKENI.

DNA of the CDR3: TGTGCCAGCAGCAAAGGAGGACTAGCGGGAGTGCAGGACACCGGGGAGCTGTTTTTT. It codes for CASSKGGLAGVQDTGELFF. The chain has TRBV21-1 and TRBJ2-2; the table's D gene call, TRBD2, was not cross checked with the DNA. TRBV21-1 is a pseudogene locus. CDR3 length equals 19 residues.

Only a few counts were recorded for this clone. J is TRBJ1-1 and V is TRBV6-1; unclear D gene. From germline, CDR1 is MNHNS and CDR2 SASEGT. Trimming stripped 2 bases from V and 7 bases from J, with 17 bases between. The CDR3 consists of 15 residues. The CDR3 DNA reads TGTGCCAGCAGTGAATCAAGGCGCGGTAGCGGTGAAGCTTTCTTT. Protein: CASSESRRGSGEAFF.

This chain links TRBV27 with TRBJ2-5, with 7 nucleotides matching TRBD2. Per the germline V gene, CDR1 is MNHEY and CDR2 is SMNVEV (reference sequence). V lost 8 bases to trimming and J lost 2 bases; unmatched junction nucleotides: 8. This CDR3 is 14 amino acids long. CDR3 sequence reads: CASQTWGGQETQYF. The DNA of the CDR3 is TGTGCCAGCCAGACTTGGGGGGGTCAAGAGACCCAGTACTTC.

The V call is TRBV9, the J call TRBJ2-2; 8 nucleotides agree with TRBD1. The CDR3 is 15 residues long. Germline trimming cut 3 bases from V and 7 bases from J; bases unmatched to any gene: 8. The germline CDR1 and CDR2 sequences are SGDLS and YYNGEE. This CDR3 is CASSARSGGGGELFF. The CDR3 bases are TGTGCCAGCAGCGCGAGATCAGGGGGCGGCGGGGAGCTGTTTTTT.

This clone was counted between two and nine times. The genes are TRBV30 and TRBJ1-5; 7 nucleotides agree with TRBD1. Germline V gene lookup returns CDR1 GTSNPN and CDR2 SVGIG (reference sequence). With V trimmed by 0 bases and J by 6 bases, 2 bases remained unmatched. The CDR3 sequence is 13 residues long. CDR3 DNA sequence: TGTGCCTGGAGTGTAACAGGGGTTCAGCCCCAGCATTTT. Translated, it gives CAWSVTGVQPQHF.

This rearrangement joins TRBV27 to TRBJ2-7; D unclear. In germline, CDR1 is MNHEY, CDR2 SMNVEV (reference sequence). The CDR3 is 13 residues long. V lost 0 bases and J 4 bases, leaving 7 bases between the germline ends. CDR3 nucleotides: TGTGCCAGCAGTTTATCATCCCCATACGAGCAGTACTTC. Residues: CASSLSSPYEQYF.

The V and J genes are TRBV6-1 and TRBJ1-2; 8 bases are shared with TRBD1. The germline V gene has CDR1 MNHNS and CDR2 SASEGT. The V gene end was trimmed by 5 bases and the J gene end by 8 bases; junction bases not matched to a gene: 7. This CDR3 has 13 amino acids. This chain's CDR3 is CASSSGQGYGYTF. DNA for the CDR3: TGTGCCAGCAGTTCCGGACAGGGTTACGGCTACACCTTC.

This chain links TRBV5-1 with TRBJ2-2; D call uncertain. Germline assignment: CDR1 SGHRS and CDR2 YFSETQ. The V and J ends lost 4 bases and 3 bases respectively, with 7 bases between them. The CDR3 spans 13 residues. In nucleotides, the CDR3 is TGCGCCAGCAGCGCCGGACACACCGGGGAGCTGTTTTTT. Encoded protein: CASSAGHTGELFF.

The chain joins TRBV5-1 to TRBJ2-1; D is perhaps TRBD2 (5 bases). Trimming removed 6 bases at V and 0 bases at J, with 13 bases between. The germline gives CDR1 SGHRS, CDR2 YFSETQ. CDR3 length equals 15 residues. The CDR3: CASTSGTSSYNEQFF. CDR3 in DNA: TGCGCCAGCACCTCGGGAACTAGCTCCTACAATGAGCAGTTCTTC.

The CDR3 bases are TGTGCCAGCAGCTGGTCCTACGAGCAGTACTTC. The encoded protein is CASSWSYEQYF. The V and J genes are TRBV5-6 and TRBJ2-7; no firm D call. This CDR3 has 11 residues. The V and J ends lost 3 bases and 1 base respectively, with 2 bases between them. Germline V lookup: CDR1 SGHDT, CDR2 YYEEEE. The complete variable domain, with remaining parts taken from reference TRBV5-6 and TRBJ2-7, reads DAGVTQSPTHLIKTRGQQVTLRCSPKSGHDTVSWYQQALGQGPQFIFQYYEEEERQRGNFPDRFSGHQFPNYSSELNVNALLLGDSALYLCASSWSYEQYFGPGTRLTVT.

This clone was counted a single time. Additional DNA sequences in this sample encode the identical CDR3. This sequence joins TRBV19 and TRBJ2-7; possibly TRBD1 for D (7 bases). Per the germline V gene, CDR1 is LNHDA and CDR2 is SQIVND (reference sequence). The CDR3 runs 13 residues. V lost 4 bases and J lost 9, with 16 bases in between. The CDR3 loop reads CASSTEGAGAQYF. In nucleotides, the CDR3 is TGTGCCAGTAGTACGGAGGGGGCGGGCGCGCAGTACTTC.

The chain uses TRBV6-6 and TRBJ1-2; a possible D gene is TRBD1 (5 bases). CDR1 is MNHNY, CDR2 SVGAGI, per germline (reference sequence). V was clipped by 0 bases and J by 3 bases, with 11 bases between them. CDR3 length: 15 residues. In nucleotides, the CDR3 is TGTGCCAGCAGTTACTCCGGGGCGGGACACTATGGCTACACCTTC. Protein sequence: CASSYSGAGHYGYTF.

V and J are TRBV29-1 and TRBJ2-6; 7 bases match TRBD2. After removal of 1 base from V and 3 bases from J, the junction contained 3 bases not matched to a gene. The CDR3 totals 15 residues. Germline CDR1 is SQVTM and CDR2 is ANQGSEA. CDR3 in DNA: TGCAGCGTTGAAGGCGGGGGTGGTGGGGCCAACGTCCTGACTTTC. As protein: CSVEGGGGGANVLTF.

The CDR3 reads CASSPDNQPQHF. The CDR3 nucleotides read TGTGCCAGCAGCCCAGACAATCAGCCCCAGCATTTT. The chain carries TRBV27 and TRBJ1-5; no firm D call. The CDR3 totals 12 residues. Trimming cost V 6 bases and J 3 bases, with 6 bases left between them. The germline V gene has CDR1 MNHEY and CDR2 SMNVEV (reference sequence).

This chain uses TRBV6-6 with TRBJ2-3; 9 bases agree with TRBD2. The CDR3 sequence is 16 residues long. J lost 2 bases, V lost 4 bases, and 7 bases had no gene match. Germline V gives CDR1 MNHNY, CDR2 SVGAGI (reference sequence). CDR3 coding DNA: TGTGCCAGCAGTTTCCAACCGGGACTAGCCACAGATACGCAGTATTTT. Its translation is CASSFQPGLATDTQYF.

The chain recombines TRBV23-1 with TRBJ2-2; 14 nucleotides align to TRBD2. TRBV23-1 is flagged as an ORF with uncertain function. With 5 bases clipped from V and 4 bases from J, the junction kept 3 bases outside the gene matches. The CDR3 sequence is 16 residues long. This CDR3 is CASSGTSGRSTGELFF. Written as DNA, the CDR3 is TGCGCCAGCAGTGGGACTAGCGGGAGAAGCACCGGGGAGCTGTTTTTT.

The V and J genes are TRBV28 and TRBJ1-5; D is undetermined. Germline CDR1 is MDHEN and CDR2 is SYDVKM. Trimming shortened V by 7 bases and J by 0 bases, and 10 bases separated the two germline ends. CDR3 length: 14 amino acids. The CDR3 DNA follows: TGTGCCAGCATGAAGGTTTATAGCAATCAGCCCCAGCATTTT. This translates into CASMKVYSNQPQHF.

CDR3 in DNA: TGTGCCAGCAGCCGCCGGACGACAGGGGATAGGACTGAAGCTTTCTTT. Protein sequence: CASSRRTTGDRTEAFF. This sequence joins TRBV7-3 and TRBJ1-1, with 8 bases lining up with TRBD1. The J segment lost 5 bases and the V segment lost 5 bases, leaving 13 bases of the junction unmatched. Per the germline V gene, CDR1 is SGHTA and CDR2 is FQGTGA. CDR3 size: 16 residues.

The chain has TRBV5-1 and TRBJ2-3; D tentatively reads TRBD1 or TRBD2 (6 bases each). CDR1 and CDR2 (germline): SGHRS, YFSETQ. This CDR3 is built from 15 residues. Trimming took off 1 base at V and 4 bases at J, with 13 bases between the two ends. CDR3 sequence: CASSLLGGSPDTQYF. CDR3 bases: TGCGCCAGCAGCTTGTTGGGGGGCTCCCCAGATACGCAGTATTTT.